This note documents a single T cell receptor (beta chain) sequence. In TCRdb, the RT-PCR reads were re-called with MiXCR into one record per CDR3 protein. This sample carries 70,000 to 75,000 distinct CDR3 sequences, 26% of them seen once, and the ten largest clones take around 27%. The sample is drawn from a study of patients and donors after allogeneic stem cell transplantation. The germline V gene encodes CDR1 SGHRS and CDR2 YFSETQ. The V and J ends lost 2 bases and 3 bases respectively, with 9 bases between them. The CDR3 is 13 residues long. V and J are TRBV5-1 and TRBJ2-7, with a possible D match to TRBD2 (5 bases). The source of this sequence is a human donor who was either an allogeneic HSCT recipient or a stem cell or donor lymphocyte infusion donor (not recorded which). It is not recorded whose cells these are; they may come from a transplant donor. Sequenced sample: blood, either unsorted or a sorted T cell fraction (not recorded which). The CDR3 region has the DNA TGCGCCAGCAGCTTCGGGGTAGACTACGAGCAGTACTTC. Amino acid sequence: CASSFGVDYEQYF.